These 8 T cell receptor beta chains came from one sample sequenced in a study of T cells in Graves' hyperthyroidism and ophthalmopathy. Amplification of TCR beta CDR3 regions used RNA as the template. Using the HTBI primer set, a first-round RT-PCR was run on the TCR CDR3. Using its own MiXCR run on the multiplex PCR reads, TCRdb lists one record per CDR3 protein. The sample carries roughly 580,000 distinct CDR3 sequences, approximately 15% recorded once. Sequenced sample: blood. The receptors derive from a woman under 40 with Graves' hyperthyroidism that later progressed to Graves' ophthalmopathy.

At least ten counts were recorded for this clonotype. This CDR3 reads CASTLGMTEAFF. The CDR3 region has the DNA TGTGCCAGCACCCTGGGGATGACTGAAGCTTTCTTT. The chain recombines TRBV12-3 or TRBV12-4 with TRBJ1-1; the D is unclear. V was clipped by 7 bases and J by 5 bases, with 11 bases between them. The CDR3 has 12 residues.

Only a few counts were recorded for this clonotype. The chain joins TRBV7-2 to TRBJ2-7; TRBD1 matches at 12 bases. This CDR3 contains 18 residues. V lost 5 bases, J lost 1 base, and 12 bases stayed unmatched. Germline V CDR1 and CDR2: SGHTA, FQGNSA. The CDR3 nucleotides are TGTGCCAGCAGCCAAGGGACAGGGGGCCCGCTATCGTCCTACGAGCAGTACTTC. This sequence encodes CASSQGTGGPLSSYEQYF.

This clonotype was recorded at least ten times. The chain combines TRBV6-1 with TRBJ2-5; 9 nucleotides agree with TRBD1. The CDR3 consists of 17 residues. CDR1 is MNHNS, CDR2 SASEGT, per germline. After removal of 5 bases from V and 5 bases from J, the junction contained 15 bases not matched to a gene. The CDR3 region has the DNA TGTGCCAGCAGTCCTACCCACCCGGGACAGGGAGGGGAGACCCAGTACTTC. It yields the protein CASSPTHPGQGGETQYF.

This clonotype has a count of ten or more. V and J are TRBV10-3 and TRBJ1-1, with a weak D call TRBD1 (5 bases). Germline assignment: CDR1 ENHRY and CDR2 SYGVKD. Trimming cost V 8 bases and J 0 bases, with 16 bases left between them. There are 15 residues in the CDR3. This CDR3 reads CAIGGPDPMNTEAFF. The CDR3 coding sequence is TGTGCCATCGGGGGTCCAGACCCAATGAACACTGAAGCTTTCTTT.

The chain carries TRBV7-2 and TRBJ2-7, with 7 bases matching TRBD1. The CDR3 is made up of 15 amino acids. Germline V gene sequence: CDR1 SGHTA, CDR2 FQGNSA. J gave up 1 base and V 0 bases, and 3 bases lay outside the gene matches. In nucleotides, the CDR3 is TGTGCCAGCAGCTTAGCCCAGGGGGTTTCCTACGAGCAGTACTTC. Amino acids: CASSLAQGVSYEQYF.

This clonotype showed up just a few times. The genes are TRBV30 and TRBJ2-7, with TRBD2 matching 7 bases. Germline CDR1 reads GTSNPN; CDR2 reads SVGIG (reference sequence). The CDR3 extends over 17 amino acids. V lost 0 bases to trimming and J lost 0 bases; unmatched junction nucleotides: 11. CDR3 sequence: CAWSVFPPREHSYEQYF. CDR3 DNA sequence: TGTGCCTGGAGTGTATTCCCCCCGCGGGAGCACTCCTACGAGCAGTACTTC.

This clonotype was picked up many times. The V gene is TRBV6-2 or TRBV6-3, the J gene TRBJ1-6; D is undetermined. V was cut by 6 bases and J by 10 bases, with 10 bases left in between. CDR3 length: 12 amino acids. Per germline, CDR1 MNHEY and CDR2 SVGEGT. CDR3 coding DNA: TGTGCCAGCAGGGAGGACGGATCACCCCTCCACTTT. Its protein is CASREDGSPLHF.

The CDR3: CASSLSSGRETQYF. CDR3 sequence (DNA): TGTGCCAGCAGCTTATCTAGCGGCCGAGAGACCCAGTACTTC. The V gene is TRBV7-2, the J gene TRBJ2-5, with TRBD2 matching 7 bases. Germline-derived CDR1 and CDR2 are SGHTA and FQGNSA. After removal of 2 bases from V and 4 bases from J, the junction contained 4 bases not matched to a gene. There are 14 residues in the CDR3.